Sequencing of this T cell receptor beta chain was carried out in a study of blood T cells in healthy people across ages. Study-wide findings and caveats: Expanded clonotype changes were possibly confounded by unknown donor CMV status. Older age coincided with a roughly linear decline in TCR beta diversity per million T cells.

This clonotype was counted ten times or more. Its antigen remains unknown. The second PCR ran about 6 to 11 cycles with a sample-barcoded 5' primer and J-beta primers. Each TCR beta cDNA got a 12-nucleotide random molecular identifier. Every sample returned 2.5 million or more CDR3-containing paired-end reads. Each CDR3 protein gets one entry after TCRdb re-called the 5' RACE reads with MiXCR. The sample includes some 1.5 million distinct CDR3 sequences, roughly 43% of them seen just once. The V end was cut by 1 base, the J end by 6 bases, with 8 bases between. This CDR3 is built from 13 residues. The source is a woman in her late teens or twenties in good health. Sequencing was carried out using blood. The J gene is TRBJ2-3, the V gene TRBV12-3 or TRBV12-4; D might be TRBD1 (5 bases). The CDR3 sequence is CASSLEQADTQYF. CDR3 nucleotide sequence: TGTGCCAGCAGTTTAGAACAGGCGGATACGCAGTATTTT.